This entry features one T cell receptor (beta chain) sequence. What it binds is not known. This sample was included in a study of a mutant IDH1 vaccine in newly diagnosed glioma. The wider study: Weeks 1, 3, 5, 7, 11, 15, 19 and 23 were when patients received their eight vaccinations. Previous treatment comprised radiotherapy, temozolomide, or both, mostly both.

Stated time point: week 5, during vaccination. Alongside topical imiquimod, each dose of vaccine comprised 300 ug of mutant IDH1 20-mer peptide. Measured with immunoSEQ multiplex PCR; TCRdb has only the in-frame clones, and not every one. This table holds 56,000 or so clones, roughly 78% found once. The CDR3 has 15 residues. V lost 6 bases to trimming and J lost 7 bases, with 18 bases between them. Germline values: CDR1 MNHEY, CDR2 SMNVEV (reference sequence). The sequence came from a woman between 35 and 50 years old with glioma. The sample here was PBMCs, taken from a glioma patient whose treatment included an IDH1 peptide vaccine. The chain couples TRBV27 to TRBJ1-4; D is undetermined. In DNA, the CDR3 is TGTGCCAGCAGCTTCCGCCGGGCCTATGGTGAAAAACTGTTTTTT. Translation: CASSFRRAYGEKLFF.